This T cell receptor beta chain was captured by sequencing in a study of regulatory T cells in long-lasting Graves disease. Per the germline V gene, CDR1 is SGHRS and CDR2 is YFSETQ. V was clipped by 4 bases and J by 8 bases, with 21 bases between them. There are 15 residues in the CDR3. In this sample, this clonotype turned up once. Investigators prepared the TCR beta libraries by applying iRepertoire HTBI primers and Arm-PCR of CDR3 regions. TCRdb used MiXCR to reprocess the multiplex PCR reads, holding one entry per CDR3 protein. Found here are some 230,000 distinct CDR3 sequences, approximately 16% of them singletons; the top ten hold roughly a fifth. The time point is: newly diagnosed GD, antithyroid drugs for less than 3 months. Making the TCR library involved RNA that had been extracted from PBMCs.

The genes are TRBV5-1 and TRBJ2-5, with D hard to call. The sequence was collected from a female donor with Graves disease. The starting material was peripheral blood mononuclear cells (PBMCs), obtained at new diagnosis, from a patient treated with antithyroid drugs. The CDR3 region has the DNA TGCGCCAGCAGCCTGGAAGACCCGTCCGTCGGTACCCAGTACTTC. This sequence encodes CASSLEDPSVGTQYF.